This T cell receptor (beta chain) was identified during a study of T cell changes during pregnancy in multiple sclerosis. Germline V gene sequence: CDR1 SNHLY, CDR2 FYNNEI. The V segment lost 7 bases and the J segment 7 bases; nucleotides outside the gene matches: 10. This CDR3 has 14 amino acids. The table came from immunoSEQ multiplex PCR; TCRdb's copy has only in-frame clones and leaves some out. The sample gives tens of thousands of clones, about 90% of which show up once; 2.5% to 3% is in the top ten. The sequence derives from a female donor in good health, enrolled as a control in a pregnancy study. This chain links TRBV2 with TRBJ1-1, with 9 nucleotides matching TRBD1. This material consisted of peripheral blood, taken in the second trimester of pregnancy. CDR3 DNA sequence: TGTGCCAGCATCCCAAACAGGGGGCGAGGTGAAGCTTTCTTT. Translation: CASIPNRGRGEAFF.